A selection of T cell receptor beta chains follows, all from one sample in a study of regulatory T cells in long-lasting Graves disease. TCRdb re-called the multiplex PCR reads through MiXCR, storing one row per CDR3 protein. The sample has fewer than 400,000 distinct CDR3 sequences; around 20% are singletons. Here the sequenced sample was peripheral blood mononuclear cells (PBMCs), taken when the disease was refractory, from a patient treated with antithyroid drugs. Receptors originate from a female donor with Graves disease. CDR3s include the opening cysteine and the closing phenylalanine or tryptophan. The D gene is left open where the match is weak. Size is omitted from some rows. Given values are once, few, many or a class for expanded clones.

D	V	J	size	DNA	CDR3
NA	TRBV30	TRBJ1-2	many	TGTGCCTGGAGCGTAGGTTGGGGCTACACCTTC	CAWSVGWGYTF
TRBD1	TRBV6-1	TRBJ1-1	many	TGTGCCAGCAGAGAATCACAGGGGCCCGGCACTGAAGCTTTCTTT	CASRESQGPGTEAFF
TRBD2	TRBV6-1	TRBJ2-7	few	TGTGCCAGCACGGGACTAGCGGGGCTCTACGAGCAGTACTTC	CASTGLAGLYEQYF
TRBD2	TRBV20-1	TRBJ2-1	NA	TGCAGTGCTCGAGGACTAGCTTTAGATGGGGGTATGGCCTATGAGCAGTTCTTC	CSARGLALDGGMAYEQFF
NA	TRBV28	TRBJ2-7	many	TGTGCCAGCAGTCTAGCAGTTCAGTACGAGCAGTACTTC	CASSLAVQYEQYF
TRBD1	TRBV4-1	TRBJ1-2	few	TGCGCCAGCAGCCAACCCCACAGGGGTCAAAACTATGGCTACACCTTC	CASSQPHRGQNYGYTF
NA	TRBV12-3/TRBV12-4	TRBJ1-2	many	TGTGCCAGCAGTTCTACCGACAGGCAGACCAACGGCTACACCTTC	CASSSTDRQTNGYTF
NA	TRBV12-3/TRBV12-4	TRBJ2-5	NA	TGTGCCAGCAGTTTAGCAGGTTTACAAGAGGCGCGGGAGACCCAGTACTTC	CASSLAGLQEARETQYF
NA	TRBV5-8	TRBJ2-1	many	TGTGCCAGCAGCCCTACAGGGTTTGAGCAGTTCTTC	CASSPTGFEQFF
TRBD2	TRBV15	TRBJ2-2	NA	TGTGCCACCGGGAGGACAATTAGCGGGAGGGCCGCCGGGGAGCTGTTTTTT	CATGRTISGRAAGELFF
NA	TRBV28	TRBJ2-7	many	TGTGCCAGCAGTCCCGGGACCCAACCATACGAGCAGTACTTC	CASSPGTQPYEQYF
NA	TRBV10-2	TRBJ1-1	many	TGCGCCAGCAGTGAAGGCCAAAGCGCTGAAGCTTTCTTT	CASSEGQSAEAFF
TRBD2	TRBV3-1	TRBJ2-7	NA	TGTGCCAGCAGCCAAGGACTAGCGGGAGTAGCCTCCTACGAGCAGTACTTC	CASSQGLAGVASYEQYF
TRBD2	TRBV5-1	TRBJ2-5	NA	TGCGCCAGCAGCTTGGTGAGGACTAGCGGGACAGGAGAGGAGACCCAGTACTTC	CASSLVRTSGTGEETQYF
TRBD2	TRBV29-1	TRBJ2-5	many	TGCAGCGTGAGGGGACCTAGCGGGAGGCAAGAGACCCAGTACTTC	CSVRGPSGRQETQYF
TRBD1	TRBV27	TRBJ1-5	NA	TGTGCCAGCAGTTTGGATACAGGTGGGACAGGTCCCCAGCATTTT	CASSLDTGGTGPQHF
TRBD1	TRBV11-2	TRBJ1-5	many	TGTGCCAGCAGCTTGGACAGGAACGTGGCGCCCCAGCATTTT	CASSLDRNVAPQHF
NA	TRBV20-1	TRBJ1-1	many	TGCAGTGCTAGACCAGGGGCGGTTGGGACTGAAGCTTTCTTT	CSARPGAVGTEAFF
NA	TRBV28	TRBJ2-7	many	TGTGCCAGCAGTTTTGTCTCGGGCTCCTACGAGCAGTACTTC	CASSFVSGSYEQYF
TRBD2	TRBV7-9	TRBJ2-5	NA	TGTGCCAGCAGCTTAGTAGCGGGAGTAGAAGAGACCCAGTACTTC	CASSLVAGVEETQYF
NA	TRBV20-1	TRBJ2-5	NA	TGCAGTGCTAGTCAACCGCGGGAAGAGACCCAGTACTTC	CSASQPREETQYF
NA	TRBV5-4	TRBJ2-6	NA	TGTGCCAGCAGCCGCGGACAGAGCTCTGGGGCCAACGTCCTGACTTTC	CASSRGQSSGANVLTF
TRBD1	TRBV27	TRBJ1-5	NA	TGTGCCAGCAGTTCACTACAGGGGAGCCGGCATCAGCCCCAGCATTTT	CASSSLQGSRHQPQHF
NA	TRBV6-5	TRBJ2-7	many	TGTGCCAGCAGTTACTCGAACTACGAGCAGTACTTC	CASSYSNYEQYF
NA	TRBV4-1	TRBJ1-1	NA	TGCGCCAGCAGCCGAATACAGGGAGTAAACACTGAAGCTTTCTTT	CASSRIQGVNTEAFF
NA	TRBV2	TRBJ1-5	many	TGTGCCAGCAGTGAAGACGGGACTAGCAATCAGCCCCAGCATTTT	CASSEDGTSNQPQHF
NA	TRBV7-9	TRBJ1-1	many	TGTGCCAGCAGCCAGGGGATGAGGGGCACTGAAGCTTTCTTT	CASSQGMRGTEAFF
NA	TRBV10-1	TRBJ1-5	NA	TGCGCCAGCAAATCGGAACGGGACCTCAAGGGTAATCAGCCCCAGCATTTT	CASKSERDLKGNQPQHF
TRBD2	TRBV30	TRBJ2-7	NA	TGTGCCTGGAGTGTGGGAGGGGACGCCTACGAGCAGTACTTC	CAWSVGGDAYEQYF
TRBD1	TRBV7-2	TRBJ2-5	many	TGTGCCAGCAGCTCGAACTTGGGACAGGGGGCTTTAGAGACCCAGTACTTC	CASSSNLGQGALETQYF
NA	TRBV28	TRBJ1-5	many	TGTGCCAGCACCATGGAGGAGGGGCTTGGGGGGGGGCCCCAGCATTTT	CASTMEEGLGGGPQHF
NA	TRBV2	TRBJ2-7	many	TGTGCCAGCACCGATGGGGGCCCATACTCCTACGAGCAGTACTTC	CASTDGGPYSYEQYF
NA	TRBV24-1	TRBJ1-2	many	TGTGCCACCAGTGACCCGGAGCCTAACTATGGCTACACCTTC	CATSDPEPNYGYTF
NA	TRBV7-9	TRBJ2-7	NA	TGTCCCAGCAGCTTAGGGGTATTCGAGCAGTACTTC	CPSSLGVFEQYF
TRBD1	TRBV20-1	TRBJ1-5	NA	TGCAGTGCCCAGACAGGGTACAGCAATCAGCCCCAGCATTTT	CSAQTGYSNQPQHF
NA	TRBV12-3/TRBV12-4	TRBJ2-3	NA	TGTGCCAGCAGCTTTAACTCAGGTTTCACAGATACGCAGTATTTT	CASSFNSGFTDTQYF
NA	TRBV9	TRBJ1-1	few	TGTGCCAGCAGCGTAGGCGGCGGGGGCTTAGCTTTCTTT	CASSVGGGGLAFF
TRBD1	TRBV20-1	TRBJ1-1	few	TGCAGTGCTGCCGAGGGACAGTACACTGAAGCTTTCTTT	CSAAEGQYTEAFF
NA	TRBV5-6	TRBJ2-2	NA	TGTGCCAGCAGCTTAGTAGGCGTCTCGAACACCGGGGAGCTGTTTTTT	CASSLVGVSNTGELFF
NA	TRBV7-2	TRBJ2-7	many	TGTGCCAGCAGCTTAGGGGGGTTCGGCTACGAGCAGTACTTC	CASSLGGFGYEQYF
TRBD1	TRBV5-4	TRBJ2-5	few	TGTGCCAGCAAAACGACAGGGGAAGAGACCCAGTACTTC	CASKTTGEETQYF
NA	TRBV29-1	TRBJ1-1	NA	TGCAGCGTGGAACAGGGAAAAGCTTTCTTT	CSVEQGKAFF
NA	TRBV20-1	TRBJ2-7	many	TGCAGTGCTAGGAAAAGGGACTCTTACGAGCAGTACTTC	CSARKRDSYEQYF
NA	TRBV6-1	TRBJ1-5	many	TGTGCCAGCAGGGCCGACAAGAGCAATCAGCCCCAGCATTTT	CASRADKSNQPQHF
NA	TRBV9	TRBJ1-6	NA	TGTGCCAGCAGCGTAGACCCAGGAGACATATATAATTCACCCCTCCACTTT	CASSVDPGDIYNSPLHF
TRBD1	TRBV2	TRBJ2-7	many	TGTGCCAGCAGGGACGCCAGGGGACAGGGTGCCGAGCAGTACTTC	CASRDARGQGAEQYF
TRBD2	TRBV6-5	TRBJ2-5	many	TGTGCCAGCAGTTACCTACTAGCGGGGGGACAAGAGACCCAGTACTTC	CASSYLLAGGQETQYF
NA	TRBV6-1	TRBJ1-1	many	TGTGCCAGCAGTAAAACCGGGGGGAACACTGAAGCTTTCTTT	CASSKTGGNTEAFF
NA	TRBV20-1	TRBJ1-2	many	TGCAGTGCCTTTGCCTATGGCTACACCTTC	CSAFAYGYTF
TRBD1	TRBV7-9	TRBJ1-5	NA	TGTGCCAGCAGCTTAGTTTCCGGGACAGGGGGCTGGCAGCCCCAGCATTTT	CASSLVSGTGGWQPQHF
NA	TRBV24-1	TRBJ2-3	NA	TGTGCCCCCTACTCAGGGGCTCGAACAGATACGCAGTATTTT	CAPYSGARTDTQYF